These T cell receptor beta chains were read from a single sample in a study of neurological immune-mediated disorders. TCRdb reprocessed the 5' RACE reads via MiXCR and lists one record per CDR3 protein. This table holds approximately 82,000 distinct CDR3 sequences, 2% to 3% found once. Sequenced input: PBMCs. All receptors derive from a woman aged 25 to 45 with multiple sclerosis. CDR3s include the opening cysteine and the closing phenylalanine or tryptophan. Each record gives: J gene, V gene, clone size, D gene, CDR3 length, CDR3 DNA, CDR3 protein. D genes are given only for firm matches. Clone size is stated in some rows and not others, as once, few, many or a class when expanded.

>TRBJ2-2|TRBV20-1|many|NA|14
TGCAGTGCTAGAGATCCACAGGTGGCCGGGGAGCTGTTTTTT
CSARDPQVAGELFF
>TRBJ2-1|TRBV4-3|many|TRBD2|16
TGCGCCAGCAGCCGTTCGACTAGCGAGATGCTCAATGAGCAGTTCTTC
CASSRSTSEMLNEQFF
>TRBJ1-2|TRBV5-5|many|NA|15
TGTGCCAGCAGCTTGGAGTCTCGGGGGCCGGTTGGCTACACCTTC
CASSLESRGPVGYTF
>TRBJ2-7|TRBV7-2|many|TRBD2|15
TGTGCCAGCAGCCCCGCCAGCGGGGGCCCCTACGAGCAGTACTTC
CASSPASGGPYEQYF
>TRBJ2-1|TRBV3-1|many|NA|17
TGTGCCAGCAGCCAAGACGGCACAGGGTGGACGGACAATGGGCAGTTCTTC
CASSQDGTGWTDNGQFF
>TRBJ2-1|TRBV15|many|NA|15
TGTGCCACCAGCTCATGGGGCGGTCTTTACAATGAGCAGTTCTTC
CATSSWGGLYNEQFF
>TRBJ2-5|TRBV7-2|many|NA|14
TGTGCCAGCAGCTTAGCGAGAGGGGAAGAGACCCAGTACTTC
CASSLARGEETQYF
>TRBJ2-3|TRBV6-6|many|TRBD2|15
TGTGCCAGCAGTTACGGGCTAGCGGTCTGGGATACGCAGTATTTT
CASSYGLAVWDTQYF
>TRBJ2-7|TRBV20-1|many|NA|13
TGCAGTGCTAGGGGCCCTAGGGGAAACGAGCAGTACTTC
CSARGPRGNEQYF
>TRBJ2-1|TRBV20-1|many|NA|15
TGCAGTGCTAGAGATTACCCCCATGGGCGCAATGAGCAGTTCTTC
CSARDYPHGRNEQFF
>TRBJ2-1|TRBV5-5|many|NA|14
TGTGCCAGCAGCTTAACATCTCTAGACAATGAGCAGTTCTTC
CASSLTSLDNEQFF
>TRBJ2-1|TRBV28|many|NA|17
TGTGCCAGCAGTTCTATAAGGACGGTGAGCTCCTACAATGAGCAGTTCTTC
CASSSIRTVSSYNEQFF
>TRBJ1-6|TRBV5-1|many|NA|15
TGCGCCAGCAGCTTGGAACCGGTTTCCGATTCGGCCCTCCACTTT
CASSLEPVSDSALHF
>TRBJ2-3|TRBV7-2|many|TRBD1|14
TGTGCCAGCAGCCCTAGGACAGGGCCAGATACGCAGTATTTT
CASSPRTGPDTQYF
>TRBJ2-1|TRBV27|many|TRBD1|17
TGTGCCAGCAGTCAAGACCCGACAGGGGGGATTTACAATGAGCAGTTCTTC
CASSQDPTGGIYNEQFF
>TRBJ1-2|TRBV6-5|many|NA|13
TGTGCCAGCAGTAGGGACAAGGACTATGGCTACACCTTC
CASSRDKDYGYTF
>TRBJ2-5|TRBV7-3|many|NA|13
TGTGCCAGCAGCTTTTCAGGCGGTGAGACCCAGTACTTC
CASSFSGGETQYF
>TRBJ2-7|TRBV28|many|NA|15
TGTGCCAGCAGTTTGTCAAGGGGGGTACCCTACGAGCAGTACTTC
CASSLSRGVPYEQYF
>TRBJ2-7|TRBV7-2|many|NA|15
TGTGCCAGCAGCTTAGGCCAGCGGAGGTACTACGAGCAGTACTTC
CASSLGQRRYYEQYF
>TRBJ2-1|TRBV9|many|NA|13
TGTGCCAGCAGCGTAGGGGCAATCAATGAGCAGTTCTTC
CASSVGAINEQFF
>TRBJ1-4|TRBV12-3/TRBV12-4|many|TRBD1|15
TGTGCCAGCAGGCCTCAGACAGGGGGCTATGAAAAACTGTTTTTT
CASRPQTGGYEKLFF
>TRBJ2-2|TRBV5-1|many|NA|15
TGCGCCAGCAGCTTAGGACAAAGTAACACCGGGGAGCTGTTTTTT
CASSLGQSNTGELFF
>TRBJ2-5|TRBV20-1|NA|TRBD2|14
TGCAGTGCCAGTCCGGGACTAGCGGGAGAGACCCAGTACTTC
CSASPGLAGETQYF
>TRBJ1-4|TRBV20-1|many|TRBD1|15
TGCAGTGCTGTCCCGGGACAGGGACGTAGAGAAAAACTGTTTTTT
CSAVPGQGRREKLFF
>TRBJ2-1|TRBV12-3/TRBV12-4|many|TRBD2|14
TGTGCCAGCAGTCCCTTAGCGGGAAGCAATGAGCAGTTCTTC
CASSPLAGSNEQFF
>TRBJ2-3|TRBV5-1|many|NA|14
TGCGCCAGCAGCTTGGCACAGAGCACAGATACGCAGTATTTT
CASSLAQSTDTQYF
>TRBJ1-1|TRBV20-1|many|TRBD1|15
TGCAGTGCTAGGGACCCGGGACAGTGGAACACTGAAGCTTTCTTT
CSARDPGQWNTEAFF
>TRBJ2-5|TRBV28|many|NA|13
TGTGCCAGCAGTTTTAAGAGGAGAGAGACCCAGTACTTC
CASSFKRRETQYF
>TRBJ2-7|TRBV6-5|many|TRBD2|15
TGTGCCAGCAGTAACCAAGCGGGAGGAAGCGACGAGCAGTACTTC
CASSNQAGGSDEQYF
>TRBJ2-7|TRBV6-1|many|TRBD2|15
TGTGCCAGCAGGGAGACTAGCGGAGAATATTACGAGCAGTACTTC
CASRETSGEYYEQYF
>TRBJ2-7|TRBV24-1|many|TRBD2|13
TGTGCCACCGGGACTAGCGGGAGTATCGAGCAGTACTTC
CATGTSGSIEQYF
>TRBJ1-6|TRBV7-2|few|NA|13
TGTGCCAGCAGCACCGTAACCGAGTCACCCCTCCACTTT
CASSTVTESPLHF
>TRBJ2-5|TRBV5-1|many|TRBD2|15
TGCGCCAGCAGCTTTCCGGTAGCGGGAGTAGAGACCCAGTACTTC
CASSFPVAGVETQYF
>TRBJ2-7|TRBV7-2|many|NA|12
TGTGCCAGCAGCTTAAGGCCCTACGAGCAGTACTTC
CASSLRPYEQYF
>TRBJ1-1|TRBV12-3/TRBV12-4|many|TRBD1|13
TGTGCCACCCGACAGGGGCCCAACACTGAAGCTTTCTTT
CATRQGPNTEAFF
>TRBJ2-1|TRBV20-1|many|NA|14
TGCAGTGCTAGAGGCGGGACTGTATACAATGAGCAGTTCTTC
CSARGGTVYNEQFF
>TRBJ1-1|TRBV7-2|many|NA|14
TGTGCCAGCAGCTATACAGGGACGAACACTGAAGCTTTCTTT
CASSYTGTNTEAFF